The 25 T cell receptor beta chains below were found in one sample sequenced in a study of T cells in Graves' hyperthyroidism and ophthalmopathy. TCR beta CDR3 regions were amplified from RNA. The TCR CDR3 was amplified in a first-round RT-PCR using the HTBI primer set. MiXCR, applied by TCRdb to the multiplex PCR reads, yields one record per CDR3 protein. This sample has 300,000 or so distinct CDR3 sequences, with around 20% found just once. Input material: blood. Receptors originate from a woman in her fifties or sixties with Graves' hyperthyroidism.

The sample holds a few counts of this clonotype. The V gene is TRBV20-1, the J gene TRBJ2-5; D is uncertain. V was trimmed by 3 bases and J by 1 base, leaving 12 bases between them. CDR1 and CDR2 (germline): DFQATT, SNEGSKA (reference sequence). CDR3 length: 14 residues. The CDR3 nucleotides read TGCAGTGCTAGTCCCCGACGGGTCCAAGAGACCCAGTACTTC. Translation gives CSASPRRVQETQYF.

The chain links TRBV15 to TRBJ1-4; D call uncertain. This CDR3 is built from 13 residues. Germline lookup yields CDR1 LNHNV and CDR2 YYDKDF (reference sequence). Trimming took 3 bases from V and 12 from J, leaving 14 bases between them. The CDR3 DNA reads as TGTGCCACCAGCAGGACGTTAGAGGAGGAACTGTTTTTT. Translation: CATSRTLEEELFF.

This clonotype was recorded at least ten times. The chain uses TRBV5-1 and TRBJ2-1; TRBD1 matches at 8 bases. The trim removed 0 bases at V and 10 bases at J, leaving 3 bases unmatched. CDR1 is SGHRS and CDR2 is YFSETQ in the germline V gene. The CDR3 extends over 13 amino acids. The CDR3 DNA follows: TGCGCCAGCAGCTTGGCCAGGGGGCGAGAGCAGTTCTTC. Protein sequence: CASSLARGREQFF.

The CDR3 region has the DNA TGTGCCAGCAGTAGAGCCGGGACACGGAACTATGGCTACACCTTC. Translation: CASSRAGTRNYGYTF. V and J are TRBV27 and TRBJ1-2; possibly TRBD1 for D (6 bases). The CDR3 has 15 amino acids. Germline lookup yields CDR1 MNHEY and CDR2 SMNVEV (reference sequence). The V gene lost 5 bases and the J gene lost 2 bases, with 15 bases spanning the gap.

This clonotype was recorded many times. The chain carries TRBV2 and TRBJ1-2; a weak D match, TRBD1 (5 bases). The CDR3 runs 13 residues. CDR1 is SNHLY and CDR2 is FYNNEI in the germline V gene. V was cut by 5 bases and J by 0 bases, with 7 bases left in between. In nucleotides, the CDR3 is TGTGCCAGCAGTCGGGACGCTAACTATGGCTACACCTTC. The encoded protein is CASSRDANYGYTF.

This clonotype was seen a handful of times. The CDR3 sequence: CSVRRGGTDTQYF. DNA for the CDR3: TGCAGCGTCCGAAGGGGGGGCACAGATACGCAGTATTTT. The J gene is TRBJ2-3, the V gene TRBV29-1; either TRBD1 or TRBD2 may supply D (6 bases each). The CDR3 has 13 amino acids. The germline CDR1 and CDR2 sequences are SQVTM and ANQGSEA. Trimming stripped 6 bases from V and 1 base from J, with 11 bases between.

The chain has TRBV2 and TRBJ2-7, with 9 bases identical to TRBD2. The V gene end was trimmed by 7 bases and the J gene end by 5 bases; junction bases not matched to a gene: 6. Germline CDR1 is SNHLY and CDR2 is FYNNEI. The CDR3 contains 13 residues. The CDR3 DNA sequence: TGTGCCAGCACCTCTAGCGGGGACCACGAGCAGTACTTC. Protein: CASTSSGDHEQYF. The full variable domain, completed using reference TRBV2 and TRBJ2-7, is EPEVTQTPSHQVTQMGQEVILRCVPISNHLYFYWYRQILGQKVEFLVSFYNNEISEKSEIFDDQFSVERPDGSNFTLKIRSTKLEDSAMYFCASTSSGDHEQYFGPGTRLTVT.

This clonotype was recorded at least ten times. The CDR3 coding sequence is TGTGCCAGCATAACCTCCGGGACAGGATCCTATGGCTACACCTTC. Protein sequence: CASITSGTGSYGYTF. This rearrangement joins TRBV6-1 to TRBJ1-2; TRBD1 matches 8 bases. V lost 7 bases and J lost 4; bases outside the gene matches: 11. The CDR3 covers 15 residues. The germline CDR1 and CDR2 sequences are MNHNS and SASEGT.

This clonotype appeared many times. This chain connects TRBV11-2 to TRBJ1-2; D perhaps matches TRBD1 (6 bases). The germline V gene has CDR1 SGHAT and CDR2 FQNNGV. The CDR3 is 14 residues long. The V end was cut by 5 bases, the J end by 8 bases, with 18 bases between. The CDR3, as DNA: TGTGCCAGCAGCCCCCGGACAGTCCCGGGGGGCTACACCTTC. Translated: CASSPRTVPGGYTF.

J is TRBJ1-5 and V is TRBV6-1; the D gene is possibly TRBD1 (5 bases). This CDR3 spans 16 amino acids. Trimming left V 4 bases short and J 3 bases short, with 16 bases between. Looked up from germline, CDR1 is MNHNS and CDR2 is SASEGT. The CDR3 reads CASSATDKGSNQPQHF. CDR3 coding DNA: TGTGCCAGCAGTGCCACGGACAAAGGTTCCAATCAGCCCCAGCATTTT.

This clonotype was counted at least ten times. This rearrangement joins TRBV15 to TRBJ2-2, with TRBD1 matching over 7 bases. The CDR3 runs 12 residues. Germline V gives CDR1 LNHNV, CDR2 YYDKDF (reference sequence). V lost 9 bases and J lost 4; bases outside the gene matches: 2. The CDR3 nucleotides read TGTGCCACGGGACAGCCCACCGGGGAGCTGTTTTTT. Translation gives CATGQPTGELFF.

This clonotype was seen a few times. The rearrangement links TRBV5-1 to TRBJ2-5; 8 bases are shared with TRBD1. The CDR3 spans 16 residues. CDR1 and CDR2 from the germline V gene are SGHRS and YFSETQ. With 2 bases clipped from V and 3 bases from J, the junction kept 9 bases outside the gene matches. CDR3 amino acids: CASSFADRVVEETQYF. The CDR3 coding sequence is TGCGCCAGCAGCTTTGCGGACAGGGTGGTCGAAGAGACCCAGTACTTC.

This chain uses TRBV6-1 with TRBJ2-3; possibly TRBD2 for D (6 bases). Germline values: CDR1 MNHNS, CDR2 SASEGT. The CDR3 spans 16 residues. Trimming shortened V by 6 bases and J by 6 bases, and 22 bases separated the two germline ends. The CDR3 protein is CASSLVGGPPLDTQYF. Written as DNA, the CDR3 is TGTGCCAGCAGCCTAGTGGGGGGTCCCCCTTTGGATACGCAGTATTTT.

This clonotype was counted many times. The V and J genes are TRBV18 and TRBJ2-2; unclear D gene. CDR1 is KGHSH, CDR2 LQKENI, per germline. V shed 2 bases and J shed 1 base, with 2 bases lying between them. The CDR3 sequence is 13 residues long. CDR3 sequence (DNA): TGTGCCAGCTCACCAAGGAACACCGGGGAGCTGTTTTTT. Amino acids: CASSPRNTGELFF.

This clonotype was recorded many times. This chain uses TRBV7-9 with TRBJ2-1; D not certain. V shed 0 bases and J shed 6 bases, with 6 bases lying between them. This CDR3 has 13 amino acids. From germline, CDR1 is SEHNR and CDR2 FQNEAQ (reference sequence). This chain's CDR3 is CASSLAATNEQFF. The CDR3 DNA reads TGTGCCAGCAGCTTAGCCGCGACCAATGAGCAGTTCTTC.

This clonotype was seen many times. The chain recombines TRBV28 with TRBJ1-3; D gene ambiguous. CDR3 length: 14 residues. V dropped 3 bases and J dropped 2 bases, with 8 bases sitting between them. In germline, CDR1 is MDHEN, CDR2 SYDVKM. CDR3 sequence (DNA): TGTGCCAGCAGTTTGGTGAGGGCTGGAAACACCATATATTTT. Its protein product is CASSLVRAGNTIYF.

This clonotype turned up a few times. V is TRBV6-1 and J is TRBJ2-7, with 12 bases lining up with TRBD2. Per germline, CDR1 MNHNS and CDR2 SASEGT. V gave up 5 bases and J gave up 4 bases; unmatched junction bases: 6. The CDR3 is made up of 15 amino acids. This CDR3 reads CASSKLAGGRYEQYF. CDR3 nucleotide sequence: TGTGCCAGCAGTAAACTAGCGGGAGGCAGATACGAGCAGTACTTC.

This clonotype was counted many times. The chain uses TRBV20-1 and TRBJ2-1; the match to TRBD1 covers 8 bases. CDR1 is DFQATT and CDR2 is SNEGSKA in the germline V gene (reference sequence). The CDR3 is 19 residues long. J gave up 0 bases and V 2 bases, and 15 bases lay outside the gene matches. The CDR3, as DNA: TGCAGTGCTAGACTTCATGGGACGACAGGGGTGACCTCCTACAATGAGCAGTTCTTC. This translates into CSARLHGTTGVTSYNEQFF.

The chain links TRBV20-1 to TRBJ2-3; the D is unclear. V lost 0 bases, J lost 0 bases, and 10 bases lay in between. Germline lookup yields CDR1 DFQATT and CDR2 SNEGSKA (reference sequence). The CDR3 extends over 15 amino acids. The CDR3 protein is CSARDQVGSTDTQYF. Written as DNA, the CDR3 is TGCAGTGCTAGAGATCAGGTCGGAAGCACAGATACGCAGTATTTT.

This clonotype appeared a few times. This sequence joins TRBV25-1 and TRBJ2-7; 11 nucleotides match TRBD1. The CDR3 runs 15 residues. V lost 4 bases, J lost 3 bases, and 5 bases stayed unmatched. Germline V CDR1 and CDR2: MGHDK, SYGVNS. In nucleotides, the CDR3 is TGTGCCAGCAGTGCTAGGACAGGGGGCAGCTACGAGCAGTACTTC. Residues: CASSARTGGSYEQYF.

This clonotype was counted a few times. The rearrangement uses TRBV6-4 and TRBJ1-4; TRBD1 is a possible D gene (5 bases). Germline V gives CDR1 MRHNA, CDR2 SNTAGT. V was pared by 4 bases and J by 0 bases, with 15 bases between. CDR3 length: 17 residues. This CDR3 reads CASSVPRTPPTNEKLFF. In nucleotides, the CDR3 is TGTGCCAGCAGTGTCCCCCGGACACCTCCAACTAATGAAAAACTGTTTTTT.

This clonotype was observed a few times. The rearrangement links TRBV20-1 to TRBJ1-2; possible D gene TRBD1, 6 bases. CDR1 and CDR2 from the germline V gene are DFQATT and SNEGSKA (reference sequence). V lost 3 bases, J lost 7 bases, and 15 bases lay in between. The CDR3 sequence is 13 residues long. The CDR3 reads CSARGAGVGGYTF. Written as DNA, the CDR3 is TGCAGTGCTAGGGGGGCGGGGGTTGGTGGCTACACCTTC.

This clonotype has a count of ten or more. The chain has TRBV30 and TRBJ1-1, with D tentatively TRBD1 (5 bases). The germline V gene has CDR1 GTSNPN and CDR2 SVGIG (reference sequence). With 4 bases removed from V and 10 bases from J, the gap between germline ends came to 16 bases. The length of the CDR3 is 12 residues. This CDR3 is CAWNRAVGGAFF. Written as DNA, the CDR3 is TGTGCCTGGAATAGGGCGGTCGGGGGAGCTTTCTTT.

CDR3 protein: CASSRTFVNESPLHF. The CDR3 DNA reads TGTGCCAGCAGCCGGACATTCGTCAATGAATCACCCCTCCACTTT. This chain connects TRBV28 to TRBJ1-6; D may be TRBD1 (5 bases). V gave up 6 bases and J gave up 10 bases, with 19 bases separating them. Germline V lookup: CDR1 MDHEN, CDR2 SYDVKM. The CDR3 is 15 amino acids.

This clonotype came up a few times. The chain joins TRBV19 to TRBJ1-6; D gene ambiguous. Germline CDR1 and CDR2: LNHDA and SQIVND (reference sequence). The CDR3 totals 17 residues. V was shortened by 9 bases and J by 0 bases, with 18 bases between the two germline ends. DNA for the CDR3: TGTGCCAGCGGCTTTGGAGTCGATAGCTCCTATAATTCACCCCTCCACTTT. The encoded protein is CASGFGVDSSYNSPLHF.